This T cell receptor beta chain was profiled in a study of CD8+ T cells in alopecia areata. Study-wide background: Approximately 6-11-week-old female C3H/HeJ mice were grafted with skin from spontaneously alopecic 6-12-month-old C3H/HeJ graft donors.

It was cDNA, reverse transcribed from extracted RNA, that served as the sequencing template. The table came from immunoSEQ multiplex PCR; TCRdb's copy has only in-frame clones and leaves some out. Listed for the sample are 270,000 or so clones, none seen a single time. Findings and limits, study-wide: Alopecia totalis/universalis scalp especially showed more expanded CD8+ clones than normal scalp.

Pooled cells of cutaneous lymph node origin were sorted on CD4, CD8alpha, NKG2D, NKG2ACE and other markers. This clone was counted a few times. Its antigen is as yet unknown. Gene names refer to mouse genes. This sequence originates from a C3H/HeJ mouse with alopecia areata. For this mouse line, the MHC haplotype is H2-k. The sample comprised CD4+ T cells sorted from a lymph node.

CDR3 DNA, as far as it was read: TGTGCCAGCAGCTTTCCGGGACAGAAAAACTCC. Its translation: CASSFPGQKNS. The entire CDR3 protein reads CASSFPGQKNSDYTF. This chain links TRBV3 with TRBJ1-2; TRBD1 matches 7 bases. The read halts 4 residues ahead of the CDR3 end, with the missing end drawn from the germline J gene. This CDR3 is 15 amino acids long. CDR1 is SNHLY, CDR2 FYNGKV, per germline (reference sequence). Trimming took 3 bases from V and 1 from J; bases not matched to a gene: 5.